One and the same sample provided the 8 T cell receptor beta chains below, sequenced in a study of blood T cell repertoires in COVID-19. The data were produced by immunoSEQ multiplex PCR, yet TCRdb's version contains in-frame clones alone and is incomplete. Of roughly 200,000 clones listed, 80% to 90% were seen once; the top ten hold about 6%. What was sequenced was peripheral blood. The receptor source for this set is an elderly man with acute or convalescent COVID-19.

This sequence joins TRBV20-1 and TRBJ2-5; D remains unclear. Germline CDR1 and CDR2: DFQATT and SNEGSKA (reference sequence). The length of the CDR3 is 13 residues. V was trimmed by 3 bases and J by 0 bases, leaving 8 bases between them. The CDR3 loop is CSASDPYQETQYF. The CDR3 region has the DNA TGCAGTGCTAGTGATCCGTACCAAGAGACCCAGTACTTC.

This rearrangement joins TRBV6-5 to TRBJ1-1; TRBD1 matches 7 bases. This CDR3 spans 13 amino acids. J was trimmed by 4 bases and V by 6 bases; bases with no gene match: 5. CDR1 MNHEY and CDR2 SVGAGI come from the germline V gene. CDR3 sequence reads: CASRAPGGTEAFF. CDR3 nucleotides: TGTGCCAGCAGAGCCCCAGGGGGCACTGAAGCTTTCTTT.

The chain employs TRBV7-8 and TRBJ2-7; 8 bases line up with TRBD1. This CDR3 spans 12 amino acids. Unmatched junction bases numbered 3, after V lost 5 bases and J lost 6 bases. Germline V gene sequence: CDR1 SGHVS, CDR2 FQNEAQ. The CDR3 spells CASSQTGVEQYF. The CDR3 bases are TGTGCCAGCAGCCAGACAGGGGTCGAGCAGTACTTC.

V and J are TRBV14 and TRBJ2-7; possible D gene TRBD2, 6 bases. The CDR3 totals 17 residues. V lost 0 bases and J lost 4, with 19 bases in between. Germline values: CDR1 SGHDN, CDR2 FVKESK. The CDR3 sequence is CASSQDRDWTRKYEQYF. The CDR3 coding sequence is TGTGCCAGCAGCCAAGATCGGGACTGGACCAGAAAGTACGAGCAGTACTTC.

The CDR3 protein is CASSPPGDTQYF. DNA of the CDR3: TGTGCCAGCAGTCCCCCCGGGGATACGCAGTATTTT. The rearrangement joins TRBV12-3 or TRBV12-4 to TRBJ2-3, with D unclear. The CDR3 has 12 residues. V was trimmed by 5 bases and J by 6 bases, leaving 9 bases between them.

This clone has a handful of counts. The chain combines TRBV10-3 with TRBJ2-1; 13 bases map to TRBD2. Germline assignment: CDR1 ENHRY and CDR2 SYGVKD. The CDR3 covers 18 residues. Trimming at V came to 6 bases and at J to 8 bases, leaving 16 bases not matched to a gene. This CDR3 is CAISPTFSTSGRSDEQFF. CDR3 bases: TGTGCCATCAGCCCGACCTTCTCGACTAGCGGGAGGTCCGATGAGCAGTTCTTC.

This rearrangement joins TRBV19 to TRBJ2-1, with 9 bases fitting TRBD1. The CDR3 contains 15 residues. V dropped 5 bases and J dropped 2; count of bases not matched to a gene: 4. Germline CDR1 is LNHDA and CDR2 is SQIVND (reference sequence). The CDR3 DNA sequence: TGTGCCAGTAGTTGGGGACAGGGTACCTACAATGAGCAGTTCTTC. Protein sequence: CASSWGQGTYNEQFF.

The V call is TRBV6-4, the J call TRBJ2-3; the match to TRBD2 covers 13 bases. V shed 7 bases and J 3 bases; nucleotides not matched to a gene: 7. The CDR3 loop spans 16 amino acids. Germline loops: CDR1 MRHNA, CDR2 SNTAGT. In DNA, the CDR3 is TGTGCCAGCAAATCAGGACTAGCGGGAGTAACAGATACGCAGTATTTT. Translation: CASKSGLAGVTDTQYF.